Presented here are 2 T cell receptor beta chains from one specimen sequenced in a study of CD8 T cells in ankylosing spondylitis. TCRdb processed the 5' RACE reads anew with MiXCR; each CDR3 protein has one entry. This sample carries some 130,000 distinct CDR3 sequences, roughly 13% of them seen once, and the ten largest clones take about 3%. The sample consisted of blood, either unsorted or a sorted T cell fraction (not recorded which). Receptors originate from a female donor with ankylosing spondylitis or in good health (not recorded which).

Concerning this clonotype itself: A much larger clonotype is one base distant, so this may be a read error. The chain's CDR3 is CARRDRHTQYF. The CDR3 nucleotides read TGTGCCCGGAGGGACAGGCATACGCAGTATTTT. This chain uses TRBV30 with TRBJ2-3; 8 bases map to TRBD1. CDR3 length: 11 residues. Germline CDR1 and CDR2: GTSNPN and SVGIG (reference sequence).

The chain combines TRBV19 with TRBJ1-2, with a weak D call TRBD1 (6 bases). The CDR3 totals 13 residues. V lost 6 bases, J lost 8 bases, and 16 bases lay in between. Germline loops: CDR1 LNHDA, CDR2 SQIVND (reference sequence). Here the CDR3 DNA reads TGTGCCAGTAGCTCACAGGGTCGGGAAGGCTACACCTTC. It translates to CASSSQGREGYTF.